This is a list of T cell receptor beta chains from one sample in a study of blood T cell repertoires in COVID-19. Sequenced by immunoSEQ multiplex PCR; TCRdb stores in-frame clones only, minus some. The top ten hold about 0.6% of the sample, which has 450,000 or so clones, about nine tenths seen once. Sequenced material: PBMCs or T cells enriched from blood (not recorded which). These receptors were obtained from a young man who had recovered from COVID-19. CDR3s include the opening cysteine and the closing phenylalanine or tryptophan. D genes are given only for firm matches. The size entry is marked missing in some rows and otherwise reads once, few, many or a size class.

D gene	V gene	J gene	clone size	CDR3 DNA	CDR3 protein
TRBD1	TRBV7-2	TRBJ1-1	NA	TGTGCCAGCAGCTCCAAGGTGGCGACAGGGCGGGTTCGGACTGAAGCTTTCTTT	CASSSKVATGRVRTEAFF
NA	TRBV10-3	TRBJ1-4	NA	TGTGCCATCAGAGGGGGATGGACTAGTGCTAATGAAAAACTGTTTTTT	CAIRGGWTSANEKLFF
NA	TRBV4-1	TRBJ1-1	NA	TGCGCCAGCAGCCAAGTGTCATCGAACACTGAAGCTTTCTTT	CASSQVSSNTEAFF
NA	TRBV6-5	TRBJ1-2	once	TGTGCCAGCAGCCAACCGGGATACTCGGGCTACACCTTC	CASSQPGYSGYTF
NA	TRBV19	TRBJ2-2	NA	TGTGCCAGTAGTCTACTGAACACCGGGGAGCTGTTTTTT	CASSLLNTGELFF
NA	TRBV5-4	TRBJ1-4	NA	TGTGCCAGCAGCTTGGTACCAGCAACTAATGAAAAACTGTTTTTT	CASSLVPATNEKLFF
NA	TRBV11-2	TRBJ1-4	NA	TGTGCCAGCAGCTTAGACCTTGATGAAAAACTGTTTTTT	CASSLDLDEKLFF
NA	TRBV28	TRBJ2-5	once	TGTGCCAGCAGCCACCGAGGGAAGGGTGGGGAGACCCAGTACTTC	CASSHRGKGGETQYF
NA	TRBV3-1/TRBV3-2	TRBJ2-7	NA	TGTGCCAGCAGCCCATCAGGGGACCCCTACGAGCAGTACTTC	CASSPSGDPYEQYF
NA	TRBV9	TRBJ2-3	NA	TGTGCCAGCAGCCCCAAAGGACAGGATACGCAGTATTTT	CASSPKGQDTQYF
NA	TRBV6-1	TRBJ1-5	once	TGTGCCAGCAGTGAATTGGGGCGGGAGAATCAGCCCCAGCATTTT	CASSELGRENQPQHF
NA	TRBV14	TRBJ1-2	NA	TGTGCCAGCAGCCAGTATACTTCAGGCCCTGGCTATGGCTACACCTTC	CASSQYTSGPGYGYTF
NA	TRBV7-9	TRBJ1-3	NA	TGTGCCAGCAGCACACAGACCGACCGCTCTGGAAACACCATATATTTT	CASSTQTDRSGNTIYF